Listed here are 15 T cell receptor beta chains from one sample, sequenced in a study of cytomegalovirus exposure and HLA in healthy donors listed by TCRdb under 2017. The library was generated by the immunoSEQ multiplex PCR assay. TCRdb limited this immuneACCESS table to in-frame rearrangements with V and J called. A share of clones is missing; checked studies link under half to unresolved V genes, and the rest is unexplained. This sample is represented by hundreds of thousands of clones; over 80% of them were singletons. Roughly an eighth of the sample lies in the top ten. The source material was PBMCs. Receptors originate from a woman in her twenties or thirties in good health and CMV-seropositive.

This sequence joins TRBV27 and TRBJ2-5; weak D call: TRBD1 (5 bases). The CDR3 covers 15 residues. CDR1 and CDR2 from the germline V gene are MNHEY and SMNVEV (reference sequence). Between the trimmed V and J ends, which lost 1 base and 4 bases, there was a span of 13 bases. The CDR3, as DNA: TGTGCCAGCAGTTTATTCTGGCGTAGGGGAGAGACCCAGTACTTC. This encodes CASSLFWRRGETQYF.

The chain recombines TRBV2 with TRBJ1-4; a possible D gene is TRBD1 (6 bases). Germline V gives CDR1 SNHLY, CDR2 FYNNEI. The CDR3 spans 14 residues. The V end was cut by 6 bases, the J end by 7 bases, with 15 bases between. The CDR3 DNA is TGTGCCAGCAGGGTACAGGGAGATGGTGAAAAACTGTTTTTT. This sequence encodes CASRVQGDGEKLFF.

The chain links TRBV19 to TRBJ2-3; D gene ambiguous. Trimming shortened V by 4 bases and J by 6 bases, and 8 bases separated the two germline ends. The CDR3 consists of 12 residues. Germline lookup yields CDR1 LNHDA and CDR2 SQIVND (reference sequence). In DNA form, the CDR3 reads TGTGCCAGTAGTACGTCGGCTGATACGCAGTATTTT. It codes for CASSTSADTQYF.

The chain combines TRBV11-3 with TRBJ2-1; no firm D call. This CDR3 comprises 12 residues. V dropped 7 bases and J dropped 6 bases, with 10 bases sitting between them. Germline assignment: CDR1 SGHNT and CDR2 YENEEA. CDR3 residues: CASTLSRNEQFF. The CDR3 nucleotides read TGTGCCAGCACTCTCAGCCGCAATGAGCAGTTCTTC.

This clone was observed once. This chain links TRBV10-3 with TRBJ2-3, with unresolved D. Germline CDR1 and CDR2: ENHRY and SYGVKD. The CDR3 totals 12 residues. Trimming pared 3 bases from V and 1 base from J, leaving 2 bases between. CDR3: CAISDGTDTQYF. CDR3 nucleotide sequence: TGTGCCATCAGTGATGGCACAGATACGCAGTATTTT.

CDR3 in DNA: TGTGCCTGGACCCCCGCGGTGGGATGGGGACGAAACACCATATATTTT. Translation gives CAWTPAVGWGRNTIYF. This rearrangement joins TRBV30 to TRBJ1-3; D possibly corresponds to TRBD1 (5 bases). Trimming pared 4 bases from V and 5 bases from J, leaving 21 bases between. The CDR3 length is 16 residues. CDR1 and CDR2 (germline): GTSNPN, SVGIG (reference sequence).

The chain has TRBV30 and TRBJ2-5, with TRBD1 identical over 8 bases. The V and J ends lost 6 bases and 6 bases, in that order; junction bases with no gene match: 6. Germline values: CDR1 GTSNPN, CDR2 SVGIG (reference sequence). CDR3 length: 12 residues. CDR3 bases: TGTGCCTGTCGACAGGGGAAACAGACCCAGTACTTC. Translating gives CACRQGKQTQYF.

This chain uses TRBV2 with TRBJ1-5; 7 bases align to TRBD1. CDR3 size: 14 residues. V gave up 5 bases and J gave up 2 bases; unmatched junction bases: 3. Germline V gives CDR1 SNHLY, CDR2 FYNNEI. The CDR3 DNA follows: TGTGCCAGCAGTACCCAGGGGGGCAATCAGCCCCAGCATTTT. Its protein is CASSTQGGNQPQHF. Together with reference TRBV2 and TRBJ1-5, the CDR3 gives the full variable domain: EPEVTQTPSHQVTQMGQEVILRCVPISNHLYFYWYRQILGQKVEFLVSFYNNEISEKSEIFDDQFSVERPDGSNFTLKIRSTKLEDSAMYFCASSTQGGNQPQHFGDGTRLSIL.

The chain joins TRBV15 to TRBJ2-2; 13 positions agree with TRBD2. Germline CDR1 and CDR2: LNHNV and YYDKDF (reference sequence). This CDR3 is 18 amino acids long. V was clipped by 4 bases and J by 3 bases; unmatched bases: 8. The CDR3 DNA sequence: TGTGCCACCAGCACCTGGACTAGCGGGAGAGGCGACACCGGGGAGCTGTTTTTT. Translating gives CATSTWTSGRGDTGELFF.

This chain uses TRBV7-3 with TRBJ1-5, with no clear D. The CDR3 is 15 amino acids. Trimming left V 0 bases short and J 1 base short, with 7 bases between. Germline CDR1 SGHTA, CDR2 FQGTGA. The CDR3, as DNA: TGTGCCAGCAGCTTAACGCCTCAGAGCAATCAGCCCCAGCATTTT. It is translated as CASSLTPQSNQPQHF.

The V gene is TRBV27, the J gene TRBJ1-4; TRBD1 is a possible D gene (6 bases). V was cut by 0 bases and J by 5 bases, with 10 bases left in between. The CDR3 totals 15 residues. Per germline, CDR1 MNHEY and CDR2 SMNVEV (reference sequence). CDR3 sequence: CASSLSWTANEKLFF. The CDR3 bases are TGTGCCAGCAGTTTATCGTGGACAGCGAATGAAAAACTGTTTTTT.

V gene TRBV6-5 combines with J gene TRBJ2-2; D remains ambiguous. The V gene's germline CDR1 is MNHEY and CDR2 SVGAGI. Trimming left V 6 bases short and J 4 bases short, with 9 bases between. The CDR3 is 13 amino acids. CDR3 bases: TGTGCCAGCAGGCGTGATCCCACCGGGGAGCTGTTTTTT. Translation gives CASRRDPTGELFF.

This clone was counted once. The chain is built from TRBV11-2 and TRBJ2-3, with D perhaps matching TRBD2 (5 bases). Trimming shortened V by 0 bases and J by 0 bases, and 10 bases separated the two germline ends. Germline V gene lookup returns CDR1 SGHAT and CDR2 FQNNGV. CDR3 length equals 16 residues. The CDR3 DNA follows: TGTGCCAGCAGCTTAGATCTAAGCGGAAGCACAGATACGCAGTATTTT. Its protein is CASSLDLSGSTDTQYF. The entire variable domain, with the rest obtained from reference TRBV11-2 and TRBJ2-3, is as follows: EAGVAQSPRYKIIEKRQSVAFWCNPISGHATLYWYQQILGQGPKLLIQFQNNGVVDDSQLPKDRFSAERLKGVDSTLKIQPAKLEDSAVYLCASSLDLSGSTDTQYFGPGTRLTVL.

The chain uses TRBV27 and TRBJ2-1, with 8 bases lining up with TRBD1. The CDR3 consists of 15 residues. The germline V gene has CDR1 MNHEY and CDR2 SMNVEV (reference sequence). Unmatched junction bases numbered 12, after V lost 6 bases and J lost 8 bases. CDR3 coding DNA: TGTGCCAGCAGGGAGTGGACAGGGAAGGGCGATGAGCAGTTCTTC. This sequence encodes CASREWTGKGDEQFF.

The sample holds a few counts of this clone. The rearrangement joins TRBV30 to TRBJ1-5; D gene ambiguous. V lost 0 bases and J lost 0, with 15 bases in between. In germline, CDR1 is GTSNPN, CDR2 SVGIG (reference sequence). CDR3 length equals 17 residues. The CDR3 DNA follows: TGTGCCTGGAGTGTACCGCACAGCCCTTATAGCAATCAGCCCCAGCATTTT. Translated, it gives CAWSVPHSPYSNQPQHF.